This TCR beta chain was recorded in a study of beta chain features in type 1 diabetes. Study results and limitations: Moderately but significantly shorter TCRB CDR3s were found in Type 1 diabetes patients in all four CD4+ subsets.

This clone occurred a few times. Its antigen remains unknown. Sequenced material consisted of expressed TCRB transcripts (all of the isolated RNA was reverse transcribed). Using immunoSEQ multiplex PCR, the repertoire was profiled, and TCRdb retains in-frame clones only, with some absent. The data show around 250,000 clones, approximately 15% seen once. The ends were cut back, 0 bases at V and 10 bases at J, with 8 bases in the middle. The CDR3 is 12 amino acids. CDR1 SGHDT and CDR2 YYEEEE come from the germline V gene. The source is a man aged 25 to 45 with type 1 diabetes. The material sequenced was naive CD4+ T cells from blood. The chain joins TRBV5-6 to TRBJ1-5, with D perhaps matching TRBD1 (6 bases). For the CDR3, the DNA is TGTGCCAGCAGCTTGGCACAGGGTCCCCAGCATTTT. Protein product: CASSLAQGPQHF. Combining the CDR3 with reference TRBV5-6 and TRBJ1-5 gives the whole variable domain DAGVTQSPTHLIKTRGQQVTLRCSPKSGHDTVSWYQQALGQGPQFIFQYYEEEERQRGNFPDRFSGHQFPNYSSELNVNALLLGDSALYLCASSLAQGPQHFGDGTRLSIL.